A single sample is the source of the 6 T cell receptor beta chains below, sequenced in a study of T-cell memory formation after mild COVID-19. A single record per CDR3 protein comes from TCRdb applying MiXCR to the 5' RACE reads. The sample holds approximately 300,000 distinct CDR3 sequences, about a sixth seen once. The sample was PBMCs or a T cell subset sorted from them (not recorded which). The receptors here all came from a man aged 18 to 29 who had mild COVID-19 (a few samples of this study predate the infection). Cell type and time point are not known.

This clonotype has just a few counts. The chain couples TRBV19 to TRBJ1-5; 9 bases match TRBD1. The germline gives CDR1 LNHDA, CDR2 SQIVND (reference sequence). With V trimmed by 6 bases and J by 6 bases, 12 bases remained unmatched. The CDR3 consists of 16 residues. In nucleotides, the CDR3 is TGTGCCAGTAGACGCCTAACCGGGACAGGGTTTCAGCCCCAGCATTTT. It translates to CASRRLTGTGFQPQHF.

This clonotype came up many times. V usage is TRBV10-3 and J usage is TRBJ2-1; D possibly corresponds to TRBD1 (6 bases). V lost 6 bases and J 0 bases, leaving 12 bases between the germline ends. CDR1 and CDR2 (germline): ENHRY, SYGVKD. The CDR3 is 15 residues long. The CDR3 DNA reads as TGTGCCATCAGCTCACAGGGCTTCTCCTACAATGAGCAGTTCTTC. It specifies CAISSQGFSYNEQFF.

The chain has TRBV29-1 and TRBJ1-1; D possibly corresponds to TRBD1 (5 bases). The CDR3 contains 12 residues. Germline-derived CDR1 and CDR2 are SQVTM and ANQGSEA. The V end lost 4 bases, the J end lost 11 bases, and 17 bases lay between the germline ends. Here the CDR3 reads CSVGSQGLAAFF. The CDR3 DNA is TGCAGCGTTGGCTCCCAGGGATTAGCGGCTTTCTTT.

The DNA for the CDR3 is TGTGCCAGCAGTTTAGATGAAAAACTGTTTTTT. This gives the protein CASSLDEKLFF. The J gene is TRBJ1-4, the V gene TRBV12-3 or TRBV12-4; D not resolved. This CDR3 is 11 amino acids long. Deletions cut 1 base from V and 6 bases from J, with 0 bases between.

J is TRBJ2-3 and V is TRBV9, with 7 bases fitting TRBD2. The J segment lost 0 bases and the V segment lost 4 bases, leaving 8 bases of the junction unmatched. The CDR3 spans 16 residues. Germline V lookup: CDR1 SGDLS, CDR2 YYNGEE. The CDR3 is CASSSRSGDSTDTQYF. As DNA, the CDR3 is TGTGCCAGCAGCTCCAGAAGCGGGGATAGCACAGATACGCAGTATTTT.

This clonotype turned up a few times. The CDR3 is CASSPDTYEQYF. In DNA form, the CDR3 reads TGTGCCAGCAGCCCGGACACCTACGAGCAGTACTTC. This sequence joins TRBV7-9 and TRBJ2-7; TRBD1 might be the D (5 bases). Germline-derived CDR1 and CDR2 are SEHNR and FQNEAQ (reference sequence). The CDR3 contains 12 residues. Trimming cost V 5 bases and J 2 bases, with 7 bases left between them. Full variable domain (missing parts from reference TRBV7-9 and TRBJ2-7): DTGVSQNPRHKITKRGQNVTFRCDPISEHNRLYWYRQTLGQGPEFLTYFQNEAQLEKSRLLSDRFSAERPKGSFSTLEIQRTEQGDSAMYLCASSPDTYEQYFGPGTRLTVT.